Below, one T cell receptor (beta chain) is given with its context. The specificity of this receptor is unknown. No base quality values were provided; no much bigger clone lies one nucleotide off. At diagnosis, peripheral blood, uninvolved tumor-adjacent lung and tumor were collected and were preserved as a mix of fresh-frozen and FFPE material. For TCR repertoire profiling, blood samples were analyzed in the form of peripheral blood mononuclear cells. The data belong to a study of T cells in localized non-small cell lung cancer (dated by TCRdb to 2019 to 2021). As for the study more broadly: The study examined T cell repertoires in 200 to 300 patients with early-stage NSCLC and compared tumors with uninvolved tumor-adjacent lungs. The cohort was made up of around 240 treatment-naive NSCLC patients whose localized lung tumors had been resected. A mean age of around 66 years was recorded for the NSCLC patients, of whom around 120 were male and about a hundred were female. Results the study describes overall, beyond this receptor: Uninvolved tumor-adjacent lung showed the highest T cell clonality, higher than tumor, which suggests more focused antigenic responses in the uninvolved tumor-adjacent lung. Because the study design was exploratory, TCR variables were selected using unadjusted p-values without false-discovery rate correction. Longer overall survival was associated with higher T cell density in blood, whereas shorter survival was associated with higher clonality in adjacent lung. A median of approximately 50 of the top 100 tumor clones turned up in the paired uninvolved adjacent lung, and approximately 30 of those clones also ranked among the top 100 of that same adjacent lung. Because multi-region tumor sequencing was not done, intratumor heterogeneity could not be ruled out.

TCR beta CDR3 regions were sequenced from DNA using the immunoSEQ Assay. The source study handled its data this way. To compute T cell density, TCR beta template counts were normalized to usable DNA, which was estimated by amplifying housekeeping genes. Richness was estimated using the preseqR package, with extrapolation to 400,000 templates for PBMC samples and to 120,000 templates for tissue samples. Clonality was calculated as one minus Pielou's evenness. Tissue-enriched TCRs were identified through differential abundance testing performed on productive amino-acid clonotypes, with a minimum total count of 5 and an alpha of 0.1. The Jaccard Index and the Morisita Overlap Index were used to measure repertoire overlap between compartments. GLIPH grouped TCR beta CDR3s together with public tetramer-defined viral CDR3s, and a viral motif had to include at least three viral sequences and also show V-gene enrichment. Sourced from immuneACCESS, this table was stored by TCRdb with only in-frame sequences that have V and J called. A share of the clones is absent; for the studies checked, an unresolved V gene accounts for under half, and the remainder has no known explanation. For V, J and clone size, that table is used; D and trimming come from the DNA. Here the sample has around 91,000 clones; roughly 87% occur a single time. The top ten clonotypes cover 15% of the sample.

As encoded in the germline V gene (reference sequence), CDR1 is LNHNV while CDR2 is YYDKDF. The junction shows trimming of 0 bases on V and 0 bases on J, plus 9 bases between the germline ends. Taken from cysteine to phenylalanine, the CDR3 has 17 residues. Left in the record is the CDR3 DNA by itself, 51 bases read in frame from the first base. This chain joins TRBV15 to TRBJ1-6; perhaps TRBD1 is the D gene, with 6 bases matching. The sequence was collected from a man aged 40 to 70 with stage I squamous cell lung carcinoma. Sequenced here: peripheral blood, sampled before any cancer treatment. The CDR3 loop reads CATSRDGRGSYNSPLHF. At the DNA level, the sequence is TGTGCCACCAGCAGAGATGGCAGGGGCTCCTATAATTCACCCCTCCACTTT.